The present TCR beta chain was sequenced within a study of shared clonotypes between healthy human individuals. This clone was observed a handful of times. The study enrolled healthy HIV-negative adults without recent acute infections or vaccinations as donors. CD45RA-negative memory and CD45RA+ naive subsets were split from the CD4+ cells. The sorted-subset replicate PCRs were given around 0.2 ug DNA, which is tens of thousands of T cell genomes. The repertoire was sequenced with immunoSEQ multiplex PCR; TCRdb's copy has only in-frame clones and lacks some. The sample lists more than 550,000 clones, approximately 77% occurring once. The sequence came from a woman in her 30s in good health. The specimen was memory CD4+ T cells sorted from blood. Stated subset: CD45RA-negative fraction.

The CDR3 is CAWNGRQGNTEAFF. The CDR3 DNA sequence: TGTGCCTGGAACGGCAGGCAAGGGAACACTGAAGCTTTCTTT. V and J are TRBV30 and TRBJ1-1; no clear D. Trimming cost V 4 bases and J 1 base, with 13 bases left between them. Germline V gene lookup returns CDR1 GTSNPN and CDR2 SVGIG (reference sequence). There are 14 residues in the CDR3. The entire variable domain, with the rest obtained from reference TRBV30 and TRBJ1-1, is as follows: SQTIHQWPATLVQPVGSPLSLECTVEGTSNPNLYWYRQAAGRGLQLLFYSVGIGQISSEVPQNLSASRPQDRQFILSSKKLLLSDSGFYLCAWNGRQGNTEAFFGQGTRLTVV.